These 25 T cell receptor beta chains were sequenced from one sample in a study of blood T cell repertoires in COVID-19. The protocol was immunoSEQ multiplex PCR, while the TCRdb copy is restricted to in-frame clones and leaves out a portion. The sample includes approximately 240,000 clones, 80% to 95% of them seen just once. The sequenced sample consisted of PBMCs or T cells enriched from blood (not recorded which). The receptors stem from a woman under 30 who had recovered from COVID-19.

The rearrangement links TRBV7-9 to TRBJ1-1; possible D gene TRBD1, 5 bases. V dropped 5 bases and J dropped 0 bases, with 16 bases sitting between them. The CDR3 contains 16 residues. Germline loops: CDR1 SEHNR, CDR2 FQNEAQ (reference sequence). CDR3 in DNA: TGTGCCAGCAGCCCCCAGGCGGGGCTAATGAACACTGAAGCTTTCTTT. This gives the protein CASSPQAGLMNTEAFF.

The rearrangement links TRBV18 to TRBJ1-1; 7 bases line up with TRBD1. The CDR3 has 14 amino acids. Germline loops: CDR1 KGHSH, CDR2 LQKENI. The V gene end was trimmed by 2 bases and the J gene end by 4 bases; junction bases not matched to a gene: 4. The CDR3 nucleotides are TGTGCCAGCTCACCATCCAGGGGGAGCACTGAAGCTTTCTTT. This sequence encodes CASSPSRGSTEAFF.

The chain carries TRBV7-2 and TRBJ2-2; D gene uncertain. Germline values: CDR1 SGHTA, CDR2 FQGNSA. CDR3 length: 13 amino acids. V gave up 5 bases and J gave up 6 bases, with 10 bases separating them. This CDR3 reads CASSNSYPGELFF. In DNA form, the CDR3 reads TGTGCCAGCAGCAACTCCTACCCCGGGGAGCTGTTTTTT.

This chain links TRBV6-5 with TRBJ1-6; 8 positions match TRBD1. The CDR3 totals 14 residues. The V segment lost 5 bases and the J segment 7 bases; nucleotides outside the gene matches: 4. Looked up from germline, CDR1 is MNHEY and CDR2 is SVGAGI. CDR3 nucleotides: TGTGCCAGCAGTAACCGGGACAGGAATTCACCCCTCCACTTT. Translated: CASSNRDRNSPLHF.

The rearrangement links TRBV7-3 to TRBJ2-3; no clear D. V was clipped by 5 bases and J by 6 bases, with 15 bases between them. Germline V gene data show CDR1 as SGHTA and CDR2 as FQGTGA. There are 14 residues in the CDR3. CDR3 sequence: CASSLGLAADTQYF. For the CDR3, the DNA is TGTGCCAGCAGCCTAGGATTGGCCGCTGATACGCAGTATTTT.

This clone was recorded at least ten times. The genes are TRBV24-1 and TRBJ1-5; 7 bases match TRBD1. Per germline, CDR1 KGHDR and CDR2 SFDVKD. This CDR3 spans 15 amino acids. With V trimmed by 5 bases and J by 2 bases, 5 bases remained unmatched. CDR3 in DNA: TGTGCCACCAGTGGGACAGGAATAGGCAATCAGCCCCAGCATTTT. Protein product: CATSGTGIGNQPQHF.

This clone has only one observation. The chain links TRBV11-1 to TRBJ1-1; 8 bases align to TRBD1. In germline, CDR1 is SGHAT, CDR2 FQDESV (reference sequence). The CDR3 extends over 14 amino acids. Germline trimming cut 4 bases from V and 4 bases from J; bases unmatched to any gene: 5. The CDR3 loop reads CASSSDRVSTEAFF. DNA for the CDR3: TGTGCCAGCAGCTCGGACAGGGTTAGCACTGAAGCTTTCTTT.

The chain recombines TRBV11-2 with TRBJ2-5; D unresolved. The V gene's germline CDR1 is SGHAT and CDR2 FQNNGV. The CDR3 covers 12 residues. V was pared by 5 bases and J by 2 bases, with 6 bases between. The CDR3 loop is CASSQYQETQYF. The CDR3 DNA sequence: TGTGCCAGCAGCCAGTATCAAGAGACCCAGTACTTC.

The genes are TRBV7-9 and TRBJ1-4, with D unresolved. Germline V gives CDR1 SEHNR, CDR2 FQNEAQ (reference sequence). The CDR3 sequence is 17 residues long. Between the trimmed V and J ends, which lost 6 bases and 3 bases, there was a span of 20 bases. The CDR3 DNA sequence: TGTGCCAGCAGACCCGGTTGGTCGCAAACTTCTAATGAAAAACTGTTTTTT. This gives the protein CASRPGWSQTSNEKLFF.

J is TRBJ1-1 and V is TRBV12-3 or TRBV12-4, with D possibly TRBD1 on 5 matching bases. Between the trimmed V and J ends, which lost 6 bases and 4 bases, there was a span of 12 bases. The CDR3 length is 13 residues. The CDR3 spells CASRSLRVTEAFF. As DNA, the CDR3 is TGTGCCAGCAGGTCACTCAGGGTCACTGAAGCTTTCTTT.

The V and J genes are TRBV27 and TRBJ2-7, with 7 bases identical to TRBD1. CDR1 is MNHEY and CDR2 is SMNVEV in the germline V gene (reference sequence). V gave up 4 bases and J gave up 0 bases; unmatched junction bases: 15. The CDR3 is made up of 18 amino acids. The CDR3 nucleotides read TGTGCCAGCAGTTCCCGAATACTTTCCGGGACAGCCTCCTACGAGCAGTACTTC. This encodes CASSSRILSGTASYEQYF.

The rearrangement links TRBV6-5 to TRBJ2-5; the match to TRBD2 covers 11 bases. After removal of 0 bases from V and 4 bases from J, the junction contained 4 bases not matched to a gene. The CDR3 runs 16 residues. The germline gives CDR1 MNHEY, CDR2 SVGAGI. The CDR3 DNA sequence: TGTGCCAGCAGTTACTCGATTAGCGGGAGGGGAGAGACCCAGTACTTC. Translated: CASSYSISGRGETQYF.

The rearrangement joins TRBV2 to TRBJ2-1; 13 bases fit TRBD2. V was clipped by 8 bases and J by 8 bases; unmatched bases: 9. This CDR3 region has 15 residues. Looked up from germline, CDR1 is SNHLY and CDR2 is FYNNEI. The CDR3 sequence: CASGLLAGGPDEQFF. The CDR3 region has the DNA TGTGCCAGCGGATTACTAGCGGGAGGGCCTGATGAGCAGTTCTTC.

The rearrangement joins TRBV4-1 to TRBJ2-7; D is possibly TRBD1 (5 bases). Trimming removed 4 bases at V and 5 bases at J, with 12 bases between. This CDR3 region has 13 residues. Germline V CDR1 and CDR2: MGHRA, YSYEKL. The CDR3 nucleotides are TGCGCCAGCAGCCGACAACAGGAGCACGAGCAGTACTTC. Translating gives CASSRQQEHEQYF.

This clone occurred a few times. V gene TRBV29-1 combines with J gene TRBJ1-2, with TRBD1 matching 9 bases. Germline V gene sequence: CDR1 SQVTM, CDR2 ANQGSEA. The CDR3 contains 15 residues. Trimming took 4 bases from V and 5 from J; bases not matched to a gene: 11. The CDR3 loop reads CSVGDRARGLYGYTF. The CDR3 coding sequence is TGCAGCGTTGGGGACAGGGCCCGGGGGTTATATGGCTACACCTTC.

The rearrangement joins TRBV27 to TRBJ2-1; TRBD1 might be the D (6 bases). The CDR3 is 16 amino acids. The germline V gene has CDR1 MNHEY and CDR2 SMNVEV (reference sequence). Trimming removed 5 bases at V and 8 bases at J, with 22 bases between. The CDR3 nucleotides read TGTGCCAGCAGTCTGACCGAAGGGACACCGGGCGATGAGCAGTTCTTC. Translation: CASSLTEGTPGDEQFF.

The V call is TRBV10-3, the J call TRBJ1-2; a weak D match, TRBD1 (6 bases). Germline loops: CDR1 ENHRY, CDR2 SYGVKD. This CDR3 has 18 residues. Trimming cost V 2 bases and J 9 bases, with 28 bases left between them. The chain's CDR3 is CAISELRIGTHAICRYTF. As DNA, the CDR3 is TGTGCCATCAGTGAGCTAAGAATAGGGACACACGCGATTTGTCGCTACACCTTC.

This chain joins TRBV10-3 and TRBJ1-5; D not certain. The CDR3 length is 14 residues. Germline CDR1 ENHRY, CDR2 SYGVKD. The V and J ends lost 0 bases and 7 bases respectively, with 10 bases between them. The CDR3 DNA is TGTGCCATCAGTGAGTCCGGGGAAGGACAGCCCCAGCATTTT. Translated, it gives CAISESGEGQPQHF.

J is TRBJ2-7 and V is TRBV6-5; weak D call: TRBD2 (6 bases). CDR3 length: 13 amino acids. With 6 bases removed from V and 3 bases from J, the gap between germline ends came to 12 bases. The germline CDR1 and CDR2 sequences are MNHEY and SVGAGI. CDR3: CASRPGGNYEQYF. For the CDR3, the DNA is TGTGCCAGCAGGCCGGGCGGGAACTACGAGCAGTACTTC.

The CDR3 spells CASSLAGAASSYTF. In DNA form, the CDR3 reads TGTGCCAGCAGCTTAGCGGGGGCAGCAAGCAGCTACACCTTC. This chain links TRBV7-9 with TRBJ1-2, with D tentatively TRBD1 (6 bases). This CDR3 spans 14 amino acids. Looked up from germline, CDR1 is SEHNR and CDR2 is FQNEAQ (reference sequence). The germline V and J ends were trimmed by 0 bases and 9 bases, with 14 bases remaining between them.

V usage is TRBV16 and J usage is TRBJ1-3; 10 nucleotides agree with TRBD1. Germline V gene lookup returns CDR1 KGHSY and CDR2 FQNENV. Trimming at V came to 0 bases and at J to 6 bases, leaving 5 bases not matched to a gene. The CDR3 has 16 residues. The CDR3 DNA follows: TGTGCCAGCAGCCAATCGCGGACAGGGGGTGAAAACACCATATATTTT. This gives the protein CASSQSRTGGENTIYF.

This clone has just one count. This rearrangement joins TRBV7-9 to TRBJ1-2, with unresolved D. Germline values: CDR1 SEHNR, CDR2 FQNEAQ (reference sequence). The CDR3 spans 15 residues. The V end lost 1 base, the J end lost 7 bases, and 16 bases lay between the germline ends. CDR3: CASSLESGRAPGYTF. The CDR3 region has the DNA TGTGCCAGCAGCTTAGAATCCGGGAGGGCACCTGGCTACACCTTC.

The chain is built from TRBV6-5 and TRBJ1-2; D is unresolved. V dropped 8 bases and J dropped 1 base, with 11 bases sitting between them. The CDR3 contains 13 residues. Germline values: CDR1 MNHEY, CDR2 SVGAGI. The CDR3 here is CASRSSINYGYTF. Here the CDR3 DNA reads TGTGCCAGCCGGTCCTCGATTAACTATGGCTACACCTTC.

The chain carries TRBV10-1 and TRBJ1-1; D is possibly TRBD1 (6 bases). Between the trimmed V and J ends, which lost 11 bases and 4 bases, there was a span of 20 bases. Germline lookup yields CDR1 WNHNN and CDR2 SYGVQD (reference sequence). There are 14 residues in the CDR3. The CDR3 nucleotides read TGCGCCGCCCCTGCAGGGGCGCCGCGCACTGAAGCTTTCTTT. Translated: CAAPAGAPRTEAFF.

This clone was observed a single time. The V and J genes are TRBV18 and TRBJ1-2; 7 bases agree with TRBD1. Germline loops: CDR1 KGHSH, CDR2 LQKENI. CDR3 length: 14 amino acids. J lost 8 bases, V lost 0 bases, and 6 bases had no gene match. The CDR3 here is CASSPPNRGEGYTF. The CDR3, as DNA: TGTGCCAGCTCACCACCCAACAGGGGAGAAGGCTACACCTTC.